This TCR beta chain emerged from a study of cytomegalovirus exposure and HLA in healthy donors. This clone was picked up a small number of times. Antigen: not known. Study conclusions and caveats: Reportedly, fewer N-insertions than the roughly 600-donor mean appeared in an Asian-associated ancestry cluster in a later analysis. The authors later found most CMV-associated TCR beta chains appeared HLA-restricted. Analysis was carried out at a later point, and it linked a missense DCLRE1C variant to TCR beta V- and J-gene trimming.

These donors, healthy bone marrow donors, were studied. It was with 60 Vbeta and 13 Jbeta primers that the PCR ran. Assay: immunoSEQ multiplex PCR; the TCRdb copy retains only in-frame clones and omits some. The table records about 87,000 clones, under 9% of them present only once. This CDR3 has 14 residues. V was shortened by 6 bases and J by 4 bases, with 13 bases between the two germline ends. Germline CDR1 MDHEN, CDR2 SYDVKM. The TCR comes from a man aged 45 to 65 in good health and CMV-seronegative. Material: PBMCs. V is TRBV28 and J is TRBJ1-5; D is unclear. In nucleotides, the CDR3 is TGTGCCAGCAGACCTGTGGGAGGGAATCAGCCCCAGCATTTT. Its protein product is CASRPVGGNQPQHF.